This T cell receptor beta chain comes out of a study of blood T cell repertoires in COVID-19. The table came from immunoSEQ multiplex PCR; TCRdb's copy has only in-frame clones and leaves some out. The sample records under 75,000 clones, 72% being singletons. CDR1 and CDR2 from the germline V gene are MNHNS and SASEGT. The length of the CDR3 is 16 residues. The V segment lost 3 bases and the J segment 2 bases; nucleotides outside the gene matches: 8. Sequences were obtained from peripheral blood. The receptor comes from an older woman with COVID-19, enrolled during active disease. The V call is TRBV6-1, the J call TRBJ2-7; TRBD1 aligns across 9 bases. CDR3 in amino acids: CASSEARTGVTYEQYV. The CDR3 DNA reads TGTGCCAGCAGTGAGGCAAGGACAGGGGTTACCTACGAGCAGTACGTC.